These 6 T cell receptor beta chains share one sample of origin, sequenced in a study of blood T cells in healthy people across ages. For the second PCR, which ran for about 7 to 11 cycles, a sample-barcoded 5' primer and a J-beta primer mix were used. TCRdb recomputed calls from the 5' RACE reads with MiXCR, one row per CDR3 protein. This sample yields fewer than 2 million distinct CDR3 sequences, of which roughly 43% are seen a single time; 23% belongs to the top ten. Sequencing was done on a sample of blood. The receptors originated from a human donor in good health.

The sample holds many counts of this clonotype. The rearrangement joins TRBV7-2 to TRBJ2-2, with TRBD1 as a possible D gene (6 bases). The ends were cut back, 6 bases at V and 4 bases at J, with 9 bases in the middle. From germline, CDR1 is SGHTA and CDR2 FQGNSA. This CDR3 contains 13 residues. The CDR3, as DNA: TGTGCCAGCAGACTGACAGGCACCGGGGAGCTGTTTTTT. Its translation is CASRLTGTGELFF.

This chain links TRBV7-2 with TRBJ2-4; tentative D call: TRBD1 (5 bases). The CDR3 runs to 12 residues. Germline CDR1 SGHTA, CDR2 FQGNSA. With 4 bases removed from V and 9 bases from J, the gap between germline ends came to 10 bases. CDR3 loop: CASSSDRGIQYF. The CDR3 DNA reads TGTGCCAGCAGCTCCGACAGAGGCATTCAGTACTTC.

There are a few counts of this clonotype. The V call is TRBV21-1, the J call TRBJ2-5; no check of the table's D call, TRBD1, against the DNA was made. TRBV21-1 is listed as a pseudogene. This CDR3 contains 15 residues. CDR3 in amino acids: CASDRRTGGRETQYF. The CDR3 DNA reads as TGTGCCAGCGACAGACGGACCGGAGGAAGAGAGACCCAGTACTTC.

This clonotype was observed a handful of times. The CDR3 protein is CASSFGGGVNFEQYF. In DNA, the CDR3 is TGTGCCAGCAGTTTCGGCGGGGGGGTCAACTTCGAGCAGTACTTC. The genes are TRBV12-3 or TRBV12-4 and TRBJ2-7, with 9 nucleotides matching TRBD2. The CDR3 is 15 amino acids. Germline trimming cut 3 bases from V and 6 bases from J; bases unmatched to any gene: 9.

This chain links TRBV11-2 with TRBJ2-3; a weak D match, TRBD1 (6 bases). Trimming shortened V by 5 bases and J by 2 bases, and 20 bases separated the two germline ends. In germline, CDR1 is SGHAT, CDR2 FQNNGV. CDR3 length equals 17 residues. CDR3 region: CASSRTMTGPLTDTQYF. CDR3 in DNA: TGTGCCAGCAGCCGCACCATGACAGGACCCCTCACAGATACGCAGTATTTT.

This clonotype came up many times. A read error may produce the germline difference seen at one junction end. The rearrangement links TRBV10-3 to TRBJ2-6, with a possible D match to TRBD1 (5 bases). The CDR3 has 15 amino acids. From germline, CDR1 is ENHRY and CDR2 SYGVKD. DNA for the CDR3: TGTGCCATCCTAGAGGTTAACTCTGGGGCCAACGCCCTGACTTTC. Translation: CAILEVNSGANALTF.